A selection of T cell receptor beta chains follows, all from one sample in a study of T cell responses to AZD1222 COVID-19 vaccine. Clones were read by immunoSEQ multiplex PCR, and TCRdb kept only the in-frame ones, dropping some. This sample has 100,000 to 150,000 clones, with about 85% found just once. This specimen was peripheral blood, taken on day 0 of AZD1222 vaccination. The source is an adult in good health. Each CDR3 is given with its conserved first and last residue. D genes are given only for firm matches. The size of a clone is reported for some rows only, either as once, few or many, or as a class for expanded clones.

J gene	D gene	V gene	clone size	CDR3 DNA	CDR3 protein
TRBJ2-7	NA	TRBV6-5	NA	TGTGCCAGCAGGGACAGTGGGCTCTACGAGCAGTACTTC	CASRDSGLYEQYF
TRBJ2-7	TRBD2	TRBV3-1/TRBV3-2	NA	TGTGCCAGCAGCCAAGTCGTAGCGGGGAGCTACGAGCAGTACTTC	CASSQVVAGSYEQYF
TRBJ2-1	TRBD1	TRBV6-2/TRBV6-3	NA	TGTGCCAGCAGTTACCAGGGACAGCACAATGAGCAGTTCTTC	CASSYQGQHNEQFF
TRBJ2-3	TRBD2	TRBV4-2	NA	TGTGCCAGCAGCCAAGAGGGCGGGGGTTCTAGCACAGATACGCAGTATTTT	CASSQEGGGSSTDTQYF
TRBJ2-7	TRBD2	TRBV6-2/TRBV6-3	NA	TGTGCCAGCAGTTCTATAAGCGGGGGTCGTTCCTACGAGCAGTACTTC	CASSSISGGRSYEQYF
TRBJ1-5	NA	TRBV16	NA	TGTGCCAGCAGCCATGCAGGGGATACCAATCAGCCCCAGCATTTT	CASSHAGDTNQPQHF
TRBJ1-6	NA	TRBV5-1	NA	TGCGCCAGCAGTTTTGGGGGGAATAATTCACCCCTCCACTTT	CASSFGGNNSPLHF
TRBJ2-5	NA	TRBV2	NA	TGTGCCAGCAGTGACGGGGTCGCGAAGACCCAGTACTTC	CASSDGVAKTQYF
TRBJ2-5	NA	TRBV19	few	TGTGCCACCTCCGGTGGTGTTTGGGAGACCCAGTACTTC	CATSGGVWETQYF
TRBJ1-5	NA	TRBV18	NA	TGTGCCAGCTCACCCGGTCGGGGCAATCAGCCCCAGCATTTT	CASSPGRGNQPQHF
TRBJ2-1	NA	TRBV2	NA	TGTGCCAGCAGTGATCTTCGTAATGAGCAGTTCTTC	CASSDLRNEQFF
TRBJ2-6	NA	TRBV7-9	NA	TGTGCCAGCAGCTCGACTGTCACAAACTCTGGGGCCAACGTCCTGACTTTC	CASSSTVTNSGANVLTF
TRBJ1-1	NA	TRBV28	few	TGTGCCAGCAGCTCCCCATACGGAGCTTTCTTT	CASSSPYGAFF
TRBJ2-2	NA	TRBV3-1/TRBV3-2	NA	TGTGCCAGCAGCCAAGGGATAGCTGGGTCCGGGGAGCTGTTTTTT	CASSQGIAGSGELFF
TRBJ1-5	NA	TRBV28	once	TGTGCCAGCAGGGGGGATGACGGTCGAACTCAGCCCCAGCATTTT	CASRGDDGRTQPQHF
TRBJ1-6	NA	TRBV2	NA	TGTGCCAGCAGCACCGGGCCTTTAGATTCACCCCTCCACTTT	CASSTGPLDSPLHF
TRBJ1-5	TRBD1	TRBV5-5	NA	TGTGCCAGCAGCTTGGGGACAGGTCGGGTCAATCAGCCCCAGCATTTT	CASSLGTGRVNQPQHF
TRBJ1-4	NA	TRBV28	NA	TGTGCCAGCAGTTTATCGGGCCTGAATGAAAAACTGTTTTTT	CASSLSGLNEKLFF
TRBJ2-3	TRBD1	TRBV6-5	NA	TGTGCCAGCAGTCAGACAGGGGCCCACACAGATACGCAGTATTTT	CASSQTGAHTDTQYF
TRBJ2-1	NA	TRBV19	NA	TGTGCCAGTACCGAAACACGATACTCCTACAATGAGCAGTTCTTC	CASTETRYSYNEQFF
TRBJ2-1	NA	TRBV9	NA	TGTGCCAGCAGCCAGGGGTACAATGAGCAGTTCTTC	CASSQGYNEQFF
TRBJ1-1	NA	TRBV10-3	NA	TGTGCCATCAGTGAGTCGTTTCTCGACGGGAACACTGAAGCTTTCTTT	CAISESFLDGNTEAFF
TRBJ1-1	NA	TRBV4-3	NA	TGCGCCAGCAGCCAAGAGTTACAGCTGTACGCCATGAACACTGAAGCTTTCTTT	CASSQELQLYAMNTEAFF
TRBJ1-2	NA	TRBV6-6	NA	TGTGCCAGCAGCCCCTGGGGGGGTGGCTATGGCTACACCTTC	CASSPWGGGYGYTF
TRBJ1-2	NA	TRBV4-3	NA	TGCGCCAGCAGCCAAGCGGGTTTATCAGGAGGGACCGCTGAATATGGCTACACCTTC	CASSQAGLSGGTAEYGYTF
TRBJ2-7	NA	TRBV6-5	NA	TGTGCCAGCAGTAACTATGGAAACTACGAGCAGTACTTC	CASSNYGNYEQYF
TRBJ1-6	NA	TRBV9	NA	TGTGCCAGCAGCGTAGGGGGAGGGAACTATAATTCACCCCTCCACTTT	CASSVGGGNYNSPLHF
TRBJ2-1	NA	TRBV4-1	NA	TGCGCCAGCAGCCCTACGGGCGGTGGCGACAATGAGCAGTTCTTC	CASSPTGGGDNEQFF
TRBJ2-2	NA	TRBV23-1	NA	TGCGCCAGCAGTCACCCTCAATTGGACGATACCGGGGAGCTGTTTTTT	CASSHPQLDDTGELFF
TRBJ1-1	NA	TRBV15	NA	TGTGCCACCAAATCGCTGGGCCTCATGAACACTGAAGCTTTCTTT	CATKSLGLMNTEAFF
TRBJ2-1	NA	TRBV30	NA	TGTGCCTGTCGCCCCCGGACACCCAGGGATGAGCAGTTCTTC	CACRPRTPRDEQFF
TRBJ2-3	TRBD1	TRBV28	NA	TGTGCCAGCAGTTGTGACAGGGGAAACACAGATACGCAGTATTTT	CASSCDRGNTDTQYF
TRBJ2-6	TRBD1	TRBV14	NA	TGTGCCAGCAGCCAAGATCGGGGGACAGGCCTAATCTCTGGGGCCAACGTCCTGACTTTC	CASSQDRGTGLISGANVLTF
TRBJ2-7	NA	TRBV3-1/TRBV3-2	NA	TGTGCCAGCAGCCAAGATCGGGCCTACGAGCAGTACTTC	CASSQDRAYEQYF
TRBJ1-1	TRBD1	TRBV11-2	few	TGTGCCAGCAGCTTATGGGGCCAGGGGGTAACTGAAGCTTTCTTT	CASSLWGQGVTEAFF
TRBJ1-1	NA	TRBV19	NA	TGTGCCAGTAGTATAGGTGGTCAGTGGAACACTGAAGCTTTCTTT	CASSIGGQWNTEAFF
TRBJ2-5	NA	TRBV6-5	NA	TGTGCCAGCAGTATAAACAGGGTCCAAGAGACCCAGTACTTC	CASSINRVQETQYF
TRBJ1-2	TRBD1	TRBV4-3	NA	TGCGCCAGCAGCCGAGACAGGGCCTATGGCTACACCTTC	CASSRDRAYGYTF
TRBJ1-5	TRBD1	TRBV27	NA	TGTGCCAGCAGGAGACTCCAGGGGGCGGTGAGCAATCAGCCCCAGCATTTT	CASRRLQGAVSNQPQHF
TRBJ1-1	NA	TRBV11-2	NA	TGTGCCAGCACCGGCATACGTTCGGGTGAGGGGGCTGAAGCTTTCTTT	CASTGIRSGEGAEAFF
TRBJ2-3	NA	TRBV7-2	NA	TGTGCCAGCAGCTTCCTCAGAGGGGGCACAGATACGCAGTATTTT	CASSFLRGGTDTQYF
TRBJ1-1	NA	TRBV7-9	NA	TGTGCGATTCCGGGACACCTGAACACTGAAGCTTTCTTT	CAIPGHLNTEAFF
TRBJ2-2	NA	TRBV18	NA	TGTGCCAGCTCACCACCTTCTCTGGACACCGGGGAGCTGTTTTTT	CASSPPSLDTGELFF
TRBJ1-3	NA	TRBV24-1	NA	TGTGCCACCAGTGGCGGCAGCTCTGGAAACACCATATATTTT	CATSGGSSGNTIYF
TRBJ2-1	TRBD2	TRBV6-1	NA	TGTGCCAGCAGTGAGGGGGGGACCGCCTACAATGAGCAGTTCTTC	CASSEGGTAYNEQFF
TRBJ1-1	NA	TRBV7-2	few	TGTGCCAGCAGCTTAGCGGCACAGGTGGGGGAAGCTTTCTTT	CASSLAAQVGEAFF
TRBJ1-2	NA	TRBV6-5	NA	TGTGCCAGCATGAGACAGGAAAGTATCGGTGGCTACACCTTC	CASMRQESIGGYTF
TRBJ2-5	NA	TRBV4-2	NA	TGTGCCAGCAGCAAGGGGGGGGCTCAATTTCAAGAGACCCAGTACTTC	CASSKGGAQFQETQYF
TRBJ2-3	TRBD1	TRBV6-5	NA	TGTGCCAGCCACAGGGGGCGGGAGTCAGATACGCAGTATTTT	CASHRGRESDTQYF
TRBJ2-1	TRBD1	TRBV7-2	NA	TGTGCCAGCAGCCCGAGGGACAGGGGCTACAATGAGCAGTTCTTC	CASSPRDRGYNEQFF
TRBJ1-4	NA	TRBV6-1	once	TGTGCCAGCAGACTCACAGGTGGTAATGAAAAACTGTTTTTT	CASRLTGGNEKLFF
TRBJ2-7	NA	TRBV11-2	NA	TGTGCCAGCAGCCCGGTTACCGACGAGCAGTACTTC	CASSPVTDEQYF
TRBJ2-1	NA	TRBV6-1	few	TGTGCCAGCAGTGACCAGGGAAACTACAATGAGCAGTTCTTC	CASSDQGNYNEQFF
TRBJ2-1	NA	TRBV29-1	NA	TGCAGCGTGGGTACAGGGAGGGAGCAGTTCTTC	CSVGTGREQFF